These 31 T cell receptor beta chains were all obtained from the same sample, sequenced in a study of shared clonotypes between healthy human individuals. Sequenced by immunoSEQ multiplex PCR; TCRdb stores in-frame clones only, minus some. The sample gives under 2.5 million clones, around 92% of which show up once; roughly 0.34% is in the top ten. Specimen: naive CD4+ T cells from PBMCs. Regarding subset: CD45RA+ positively selected. Receptors were obtained from a man aged 18 to 35 in good health. Some clones in this sample may be carry-over from other donors' samples.

The chain carries TRBV12-1 and TRBJ2-7; TRBD2 is taken as the D call from the table, unchecked against the DNA. TRBV12-1 is a pseudogene segment. The CDR3 is made up of 15 amino acids. The CDR3 coding sequence is TGTGCCAGCAGCTTTAGGCGGGAGGGGGCCTACGAGCAGTACTTC. Its translation is CASSFRREGAYEQYF.

The V gene is TRBV6-6, the J gene TRBJ2-7; no clear D gene. CDR1 and CDR2 from the germline V gene are MNHNY and SVGAGI (reference sequence). Trimming took 8 bases from V and 0 from J, leaving 2 bases between them. This CDR3 is 10 amino acids long. The CDR3 sequence is CASGSYEQYF. As DNA, the CDR3 is TGTGCCAGCGGCTCCTACGAGCAGTACTTC.

This chain joins TRBV30 and TRBJ2-5, with D tentatively TRBD1 (6 bases). Looked up from germline, CDR1 is GTSNPN and CDR2 is SVGIG (reference sequence). The CDR3 has 14 amino acids. Trimming cost V 7 bases and J 11 bases, with 26 bases left between them. The CDR3 spells CAFSDVGALAEQYF. Here the CDR3 DNA reads TGTGCCTTTTCAGACGTGGGGGCCCTGGCGGAGCAGTACTTC.

This chain joins TRBV2 and TRBJ2-1, with D uncertain. The germline CDR1 and CDR2 sequences are SNHLY and FYNNEI. Trimming removed 7 bases from V and 6 bases from J, with 4 bases in between. This CDR3 comprises 10 residues. The CDR3 is CASKGNEQFF. The DNA of the CDR3 is TGTGCCAGCAAAGGCAATGAGCAGTTCTTC.

CDR3 in amino acids: CASSLQEYTNTEAFF. The CDR3 nucleotides read TGTGCCAGCAGCTTGCAAGAGTACACGAACACTGAAGCTTTCTTT. The chain carries TRBV5-4 and TRBJ1-1; D gene uncertain. V was pared by 1 base and J by 1 base, with 11 bases between. The CDR3 runs to 15 residues. Germline CDR1 is SGHNT and CDR2 is YYREEE (reference sequence).

The V call is TRBV15, the J call TRBJ2-5, with 10 bases that match TRBD2. V gave up 1 base and J gave up 5 bases; unmatched junction bases: 10. The CDR3 has 17 amino acids. The germline gives CDR1 LNHNV, CDR2 YYDKDF (reference sequence). In DNA, the CDR3 is TGTGCCACCAGCAGAGGACGGACTAGCGGAGCAGGGGAGACCCAGTACTTC. Encoded protein: CATSRGRTSGAGETQYF.

Here the CDR3 reads CAWNTGPYNEQFF. The CDR3 bases are TGTGCCTGGAATACAGGCCCCTACAATGAGCAGTTCTTC. The genes are TRBV30 and TRBJ2-1; weak D call: TRBD1 (5 bases). The CDR3 spans 13 residues. Per germline, CDR1 GTSNPN and CDR2 SVGIG (reference sequence). V was pared by 4 bases and J by 2 bases, with 9 bases between.

Points on this clone: The sample holds other DNA sequences that translate to the same CDR3. The chain combines TRBV28 with TRBJ2-7; D is undetermined. Germline lookup yields CDR1 MDHEN and CDR2 SYDVKM. Trimming took off 5 bases at V and 0 bases at J, with 8 bases between the two ends. The CDR3 spans 13 residues. The CDR3: CASSPPSSYEQYF. CDR3 sequence (DNA): TGTGCCAGCAGTCCCCCCAGCTCCTACGAGCAGTACTTC.

Written as DNA, the CDR3 is TGTGCCACTGAGACCGGGACAGGGTCCTACGAGCAGTACTTC. This gives the protein CATETGTGSYEQYF. This rearrangement joins TRBV10-3 to TRBJ2-7; 9 bases are a match to TRBD1. With V trimmed by 10 bases and J by 1 base, 8 bases remained unmatched. The V gene's germline CDR1 is ENHRY and CDR2 SYGVKD. The CDR3 totals 14 residues.

V gene TRBV19 combines with J gene TRBJ1-2, with a weak D call TRBD1 (6 bases). Germline V CDR1 and CDR2: LNHDA, SQIVND (reference sequence). The CDR3 sequence is 13 residues long. V was cut by 1 base and J by 6 bases, with 9 bases left in between. The CDR3 region is CASSIGQGHGYTF. The CDR3 region has the DNA TGTGCCAGTAGTATAGGCCAGGGGCATGGCTACACCTTC.

The chain joins TRBV28 to TRBJ2-1, with 15 bases aligning to TRBD2. Germline values: CDR1 MDHEN, CDR2 SYDVKM. This CDR3 contains 17 residues. V shed 6 bases and J 2 bases; nucleotides not matched to a gene: 5. The CDR3, as DNA: TGTGCCAGCAGCCCAGGACTAGCGGGAGGGGCCTACAATGAGCAGTTCTTC. Its translation: CASSPGLAGGAYNEQFF.

About this clone itself: Other DNA sequences in the same sample also yield this CDR3. The chain recombines TRBV4-2 with TRBJ1-2, with D perhaps TRBD1 (5 bases). V was cut by 4 bases and J by 5 bases, with 8 bases left in between. Germline-derived CDR1 and CDR2 are LGHNA and YNFKEQ. The CDR3 extends over 12 amino acids. The CDR3 nucleotides read TGTGCCAGCAGCCGAGACAGTTATGGCTACACCTTC. Residues: CASSRDSYGYTF.

This clone appeared a few times. The gene calls are TRBV4-1 and TRBJ2-5; 13 bases are a match to TRBD2. The CDR3 consists of 15 residues. V lost 2 bases, J lost 5 bases, and 2 bases stayed unmatched. CDR1 is MGHRA, CDR2 YSYEKL, per germline. The CDR3, as DNA: TGCGCCAGCAGCCAACGGACTAGCGGGAGTGAGACCCAGTACTTC. Translated, it gives CASSQRTSGSETQYF.

This chain links TRBV29-1 with TRBJ1-4; the D gene is possibly TRBD1 (5 bases). With 5 bases removed from V and 8 bases from J, the gap between germline ends came to 12 bases. The CDR3 loop spans 12 amino acids. Germline-derived CDR1 and CDR2 are SQVTM and ANQGSEA. Here the CDR3 reads CSVWQGDEKLFF. In DNA form, the CDR3 reads TGCAGCGTTTGGCAGGGTGACGAAAAACTGTTTTTT.

The V call is TRBV5-4, the J call TRBJ2-5, with D possibly matching TRBD2 (5 bases). The CDR3 sequence is 17 residues long. V was clipped by 0 bases and J by 3 bases, with 18 bases between them. From germline, CDR1 is SGHNT and CDR2 YYREEE (reference sequence). The CDR3 bases are TGTGCCAGCAGCTTGGGTCTAGCAACCTTTGCGGAAGAGACCCAGTACTTC. Translated, it gives CASSLGLATFAEETQYF.

The V and J genes are TRBV10-3 and TRBJ1-3; the D is unclear. From germline, CDR1 is ENHRY and CDR2 SYGVKD. This CDR3 is built from 16 residues. V dropped 4 bases and J dropped 4 bases, with 17 bases sitting between them. In DNA, the CDR3 is TGTGCCATCAGTGGTCGTCAGGTAACTTTGGGAAACACCATATATTTT. Amino acids: CAISGRQVTLGNTIYF.

This chain connects TRBV6-6 to TRBJ1-2; 9 nucleotides align to TRBD1. The CDR3 runs 14 residues. V gave up 2 bases and J gave up 5 bases; unmatched junction bases: 3. From germline, CDR1 is MNHNY and CDR2 SVGAGI (reference sequence). CDR3 sequence: CASSYGTGTYGYTF. The CDR3, as DNA: TGTGCCAGCAGTTACGGGACAGGGACTTATGGCTACACCTTC.

The V call is TRBV29-1, the J call TRBJ2-3; no firm D call. V lost 7 bases and J 1 base, leaving 9 bases between the germline ends. Germline V gives CDR1 SQVTM, CDR2 ANQGSEA. The CDR3 covers 12 residues. CDR3 residues: CSGAYGTDTQYF. The CDR3 DNA sequence: TGCAGCGGGGCCTATGGCACAGATACGCAGTATTTT.

The chain carries TRBV6-5 and TRBJ2-4; the D gene is possibly TRBD2 (6 bases). CDR3 length: 14 residues. CDR1 and CDR2 from the germline V gene are MNHEY and SVGAGI. V dropped 6 bases and J dropped 6 bases, with 15 bases sitting between them. The CDR3 here is CASSPRRGGNIQYF. The CDR3 DNA reads as TGTGCCAGCAGCCCCCGTCGGGGAGGAAACATTCAGTACTTC.

The J gene is TRBJ2-5, the V gene TRBV6-7; weak D call: TRBD2 (8 bases). TRBV6-7 is given ORF status, its function remaining uncertain. V was pared by 0 bases and J by 5 bases, with 25 bases between. The CDR3 loop spans 19 amino acids. Here the CDR3 DNA reads TGTGCCAGCAGTTACTCCCGGACCCTGTCGGGAGGGGGCTCGGAGACCCAGTACTTC. Encoded protein: CASSYSRTLSGGGSETQYF.

The genes are TRBV28 and TRBJ2-1, with TRBD2 as a possible D gene (5 bases). The CDR3 spans 12 residues. The V gene's germline CDR1 is MDHEN and CDR2 SYDVKM. V shed 7 bases and J shed 3 bases, with 7 bases lying between them. The CDR3 loop is CASKRVYNEQFF. In DNA form, the CDR3 reads TGTGCCAGCAAGAGGGTCTACAATGAGCAGTTCTTC.

V gene TRBV19 combines with J gene TRBJ1-2; D not certain. The CDR3 length is 14 residues. Germline CDR1 reads LNHDA; CDR2 reads SQIVND (reference sequence). Trimming took off 3 bases at V and 2 bases at J, with 10 bases between the two ends. CDR3 loop: CASSIQFRNYGYTF. The DNA for the CDR3 is TGTGCCAGTAGTATTCAGTTCCGGAACTATGGCTACACCTTC.

The CDR3 coding sequence is TGTGCCAGTAGTATAGTCGCAGGAGGCAATGAGCAGTTCTTC. This codes for CASSIVAGGNEQFF. The chain has TRBV19 and TRBJ2-1; TRBD2 is a possible D gene (5 bases). The CDR3 loop spans 14 amino acids. The V end was cut by 1 base, the J end by 6 bases, with 10 bases between. From germline, CDR1 is LNHDA and CDR2 SQIVND (reference sequence).

This sequence joins TRBV18 and TRBJ1-1, with D possibly matching TRBD1 (6 bases). V lost 3 bases to trimming and J lost 4 bases, with 15 bases between them. This CDR3 is 15 amino acids long. Germline CDR1 reads KGHSH; CDR2 reads LQKENI. CDR3 residues: CASSPSGGSVTEAFF. CDR3 bases: TGTGCCAGCTCACCGAGCGGGGGCTCCGTCACTGAAGCTTTCTTT. The full variable domain, in which reference TRBV18 and TRBJ1-1 provide the parts outside the CDR3, is NAGVMQNPRHLVRRRGQEARLRCSPMKGHSHVYWYRQLPEEGLKFMVYLQKENIIDESGMPKERFSAEFPKEGPSILRIQQVVRGDSAAYFCASSPSGGSVTEAFFGQGTRLTVV.

Regarding this clone: This CDR3 is also generated by other DNA sequences in the sample. This rearrangement joins TRBV2 to TRBJ2-7; D unresolved. Germline lookup yields CDR1 SNHLY and CDR2 FYNNEI. CDR3 size: 11 residues. V was shortened by 6 bases and J by 2 bases, with 5 bases between the two germline ends. The CDR3 DNA reads TGTGCCAGCAGCCGCGCCTACGAGCAGTACTTC. It specifies CASSRAYEQYF.

On this clone itself: The sample holds other DNA sequences that translate to the same CDR3. The rearrangement joins TRBV6-5 to TRBJ2-5; 14 nucleotides match TRBD2. J was trimmed by 1 base and V by 4 bases; bases with no gene match: 2. The CDR3 spans 16 residues. CDR1 and CDR2 (germline): MNHEY, SVGAGI. For the CDR3, the DNA is TGTGCCAGCAGTTTCGGACTAGCGGGAGGCCAAGAGACCCAGTACTTC. Encoded protein: CASSFGLAGGQETQYF.

V is TRBV1 and J is TRBJ2-5; the listed D gene, TRBD2, was not tested against the DNA. TRBV1 is termed a pseudogene. The CDR3 loop spans 15 amino acids. The CDR3 sequence is CTSRSGTSGKETQYF. CDR3 DNA: TGCACCAGCAGGTCCGGGACTAGCGGGAAAGAGACCCAGTACTTC.

About this clone: Other DNA variants within this sample encode the same CDR3. J is TRBJ2-5 and V is TRBV29-1; 10 bases align to TRBD2. V trimming: 4 bases; J trimming: 5 bases; junction bases outside the gene matches: 4. The CDR3 is 13 residues long. Germline CDR1 reads SQVTM; CDR2 reads ANQGSEA. In DNA, the CDR3 is TGCAGCGTTGCCCAGACTAGCGGGGAGACCCAGTACTTC. It translates to CSVAQTSGETQYF.

The chain carries TRBV5-4 and TRBJ2-1, with 7 positions matching TRBD2. V gave up 2 bases and J gave up 3 bases; unmatched junction bases: 5. The germline V gene encodes CDR1 SGHNT and CDR2 YYREEE (reference sequence). This CDR3 contains 15 residues. CDR3 sequence: CASSFGAGVYNEQFF. The CDR3 coding sequence is TGTGCCAGCAGCTTCGGGGCGGGAGTCTACAATGAGCAGTTCTTC.

The chain recombines TRBV10-3 with TRBJ1-5; 7 nucleotides align to TRBD1. The germline V gene has CDR1 ENHRY and CDR2 SYGVKD. V lost 10 bases, J lost 5 bases, and 14 bases stayed unmatched. The CDR3 has 15 residues. The CDR3 DNA reads as TGTGCCACCCGGGCGGGTACAGGGGACGATCAGCCCCAGCATTTT. Protein product: CATRAGTGDDQPQHF.

About this clone itself: Within the sample, other DNA sequences also encode this same CDR3. This chain connects TRBV2 to TRBJ2-2, with 8 bases matching TRBD1. With V trimmed by 4 bases and J by 4 bases, 5 bases remained unmatched. The CDR3 has 15 amino acids. CDR1 and CDR2 from the germline V gene are SNHLY and FYNNEI. CDR3 sequence reads: CASSGTGKGTGELFF. CDR3 DNA sequence: TGTGCCAGCAGTGGGACAGGGAAGGGCACCGGGGAGCTGTTTTTT.